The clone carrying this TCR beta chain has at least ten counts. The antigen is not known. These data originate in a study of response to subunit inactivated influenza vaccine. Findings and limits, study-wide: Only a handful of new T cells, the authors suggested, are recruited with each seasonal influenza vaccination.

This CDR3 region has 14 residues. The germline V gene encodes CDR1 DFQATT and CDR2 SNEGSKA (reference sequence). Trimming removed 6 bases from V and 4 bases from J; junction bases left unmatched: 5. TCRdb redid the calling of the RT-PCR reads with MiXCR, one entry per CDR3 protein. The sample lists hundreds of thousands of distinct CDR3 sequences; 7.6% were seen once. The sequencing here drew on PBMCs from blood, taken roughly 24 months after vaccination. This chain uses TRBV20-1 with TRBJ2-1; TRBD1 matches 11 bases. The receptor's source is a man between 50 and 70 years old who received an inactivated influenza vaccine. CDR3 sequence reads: CSARDRGNYNEQFF. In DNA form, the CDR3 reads TGCAGTGCCAGGGACAGGGGGAATTACAATGAGCAGTTCTTC.